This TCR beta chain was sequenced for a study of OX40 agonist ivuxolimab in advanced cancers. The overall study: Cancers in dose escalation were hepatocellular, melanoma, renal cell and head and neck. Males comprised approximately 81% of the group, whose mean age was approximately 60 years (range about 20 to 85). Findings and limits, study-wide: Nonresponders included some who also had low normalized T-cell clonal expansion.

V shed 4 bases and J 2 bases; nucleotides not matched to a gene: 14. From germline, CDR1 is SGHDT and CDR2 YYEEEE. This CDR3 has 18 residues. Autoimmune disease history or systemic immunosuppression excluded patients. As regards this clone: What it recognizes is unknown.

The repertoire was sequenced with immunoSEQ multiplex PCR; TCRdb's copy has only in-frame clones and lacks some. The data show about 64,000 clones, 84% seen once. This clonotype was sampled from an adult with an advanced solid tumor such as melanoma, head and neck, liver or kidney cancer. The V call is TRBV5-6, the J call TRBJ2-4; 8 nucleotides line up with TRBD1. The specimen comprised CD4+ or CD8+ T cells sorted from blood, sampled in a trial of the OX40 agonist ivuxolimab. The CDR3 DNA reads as TGTGCCAGCAGCATCGCGTTCAGGGGGCTGGCCCCCAAAAACATTCAGTACTTC. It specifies CASSIAFRGLAPKNIQYF.